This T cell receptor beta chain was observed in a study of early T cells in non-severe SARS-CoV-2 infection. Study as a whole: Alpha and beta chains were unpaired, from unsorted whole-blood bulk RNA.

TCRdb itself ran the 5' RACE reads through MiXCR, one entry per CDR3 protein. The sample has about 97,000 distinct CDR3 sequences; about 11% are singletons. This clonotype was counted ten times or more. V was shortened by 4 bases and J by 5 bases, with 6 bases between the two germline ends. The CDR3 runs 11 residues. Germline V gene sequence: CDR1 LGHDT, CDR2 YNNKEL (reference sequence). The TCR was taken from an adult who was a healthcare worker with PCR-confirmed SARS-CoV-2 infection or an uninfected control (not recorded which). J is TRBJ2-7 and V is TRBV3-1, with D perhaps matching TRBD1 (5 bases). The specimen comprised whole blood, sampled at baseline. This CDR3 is CASSLRDEQYF. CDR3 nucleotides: TGTGCCAGCAGCCTCAGGGACGAGCAGTACTTC.